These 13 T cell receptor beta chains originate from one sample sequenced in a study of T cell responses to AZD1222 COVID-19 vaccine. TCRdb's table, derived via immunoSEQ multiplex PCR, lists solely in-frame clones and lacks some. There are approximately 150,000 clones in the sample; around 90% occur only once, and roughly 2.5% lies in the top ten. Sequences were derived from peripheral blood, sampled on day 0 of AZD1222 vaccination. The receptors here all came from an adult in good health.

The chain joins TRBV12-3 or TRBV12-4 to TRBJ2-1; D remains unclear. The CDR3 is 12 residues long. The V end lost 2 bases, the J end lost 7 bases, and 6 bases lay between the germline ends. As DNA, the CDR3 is TGTGCCAGCAGTTTAAATATAAATGAGCAGTTCTTC. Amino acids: CASSLNINEQFF.

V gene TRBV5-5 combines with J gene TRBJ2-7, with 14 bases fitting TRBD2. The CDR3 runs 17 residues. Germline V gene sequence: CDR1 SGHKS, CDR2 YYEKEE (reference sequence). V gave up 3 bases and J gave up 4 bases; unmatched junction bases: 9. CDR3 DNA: TGTGCCAGCAGCTCAACCGGGACTAGCGGGAGTATATACGAGCAGTACTTC. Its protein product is CASSSTGTSGSIYEQYF.

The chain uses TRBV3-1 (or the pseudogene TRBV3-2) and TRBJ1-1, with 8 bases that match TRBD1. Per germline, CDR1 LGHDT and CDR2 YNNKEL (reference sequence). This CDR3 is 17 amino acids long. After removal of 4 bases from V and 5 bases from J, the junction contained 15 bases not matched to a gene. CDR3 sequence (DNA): TGTGCCAGCAGCCCGGACAGGGCCTCGCTTTTTGCAACTGAAGCTTTCTTT. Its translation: CASSPDRASLFATEAFF.

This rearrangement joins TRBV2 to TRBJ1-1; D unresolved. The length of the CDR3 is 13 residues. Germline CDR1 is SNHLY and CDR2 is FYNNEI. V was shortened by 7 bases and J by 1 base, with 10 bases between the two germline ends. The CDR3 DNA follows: TGTGCCAGCAATCATATACCGAACACTGAAGCTTTCTTT. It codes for CASNHIPNTEAFF.

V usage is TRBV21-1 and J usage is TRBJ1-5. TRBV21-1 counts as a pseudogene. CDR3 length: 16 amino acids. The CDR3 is CASEGGDGRDGQPQHF. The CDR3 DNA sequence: TGTGCCAGCGAGGGGGGGGACGGCCGGGACGGTCAGCCCCAGCATTTT.

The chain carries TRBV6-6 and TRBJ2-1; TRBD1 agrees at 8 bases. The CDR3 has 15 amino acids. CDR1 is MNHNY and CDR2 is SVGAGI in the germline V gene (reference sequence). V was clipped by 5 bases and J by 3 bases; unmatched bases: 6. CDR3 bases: TGTGCCAGCAGTCTCCAGGGGGCGTACTACAATGAGCAGTTCTTC. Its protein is CASSLQGAYYNEQFF.

The CDR3 DNA is TGTGCCAGCAGCTTATATACGGGGGGGAACTACGAGCAGTACTTC. Amino acid sequence: CASSLYTGGNYEQYF. V gene TRBV7-2 combines with J gene TRBJ2-7; 8 bases align to TRBD2. The CDR3 totals 15 residues. Trimming cost V 2 bases and J 3 bases; bases outside gene matches: 6. The germline CDR1 and CDR2 sequences are SGHTA and FQGNSA.

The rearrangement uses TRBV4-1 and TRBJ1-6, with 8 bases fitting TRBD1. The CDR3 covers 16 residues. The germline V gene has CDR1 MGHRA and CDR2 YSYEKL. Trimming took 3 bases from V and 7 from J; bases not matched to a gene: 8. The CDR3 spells CASSQDPGQGNSPLHF. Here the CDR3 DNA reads TGCGCCAGCAGCCAGGACCCCGGACAGGGAAATTCACCCCTCCACTTT.

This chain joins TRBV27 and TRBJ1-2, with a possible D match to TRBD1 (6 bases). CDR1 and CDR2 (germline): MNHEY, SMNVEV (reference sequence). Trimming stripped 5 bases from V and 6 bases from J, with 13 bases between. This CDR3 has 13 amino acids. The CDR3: CASSTYRVNGYTF. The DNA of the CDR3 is TGTGCCAGCAGTACGTACAGGGTGAATGGCTACACCTTC.

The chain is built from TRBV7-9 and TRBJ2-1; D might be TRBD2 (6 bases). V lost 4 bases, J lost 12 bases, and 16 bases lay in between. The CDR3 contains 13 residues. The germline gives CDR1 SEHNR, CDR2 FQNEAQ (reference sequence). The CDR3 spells CASSSPNRDWQFF. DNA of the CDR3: TGTGCCAGCAGCTCCCCGAACCGGGACTGGCAGTTCTTC.

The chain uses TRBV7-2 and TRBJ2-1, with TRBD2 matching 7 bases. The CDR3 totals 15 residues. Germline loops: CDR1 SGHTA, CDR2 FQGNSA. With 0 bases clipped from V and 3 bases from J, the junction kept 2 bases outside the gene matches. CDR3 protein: CASSLARGSYNEQFF. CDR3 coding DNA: TGTGCCAGCAGCTTAGCGCGCGGGAGCTACAATGAGCAGTTCTTC.

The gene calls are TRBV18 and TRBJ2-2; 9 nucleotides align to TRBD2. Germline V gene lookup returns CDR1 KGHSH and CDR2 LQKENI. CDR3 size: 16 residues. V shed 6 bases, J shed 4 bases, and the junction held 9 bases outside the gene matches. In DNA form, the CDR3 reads TGTGCCAGCTCCCCCTTAGCGGGAGAGGGCACCGGGGAGCTGTTTTTT. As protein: CASSPLAGEGTGELFF.

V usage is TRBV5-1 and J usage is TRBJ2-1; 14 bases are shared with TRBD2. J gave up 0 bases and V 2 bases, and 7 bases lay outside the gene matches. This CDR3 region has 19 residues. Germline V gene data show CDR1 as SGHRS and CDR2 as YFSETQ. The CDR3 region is CASSFTGTSGRNSYNEQFF. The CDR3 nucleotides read TGCGCCAGCAGCTTTACCGGGACTAGCGGGAGAAACTCCTACAATGAGCAGTTCTTC.